This is a list of T cell receptor beta chains from one sample in a study of CD8 T cells in ankylosing spondylitis. A single record per CDR3 protein comes from TCRdb applying MiXCR to the 5' RACE reads. The sample shows 350,000 to 550,000 distinct CDR3 sequences, around 26% of them seen only once. Sequenced: blood, either unsorted or a sorted T cell fraction (not recorded which). All receptors come from a male donor with ankylosing spondylitis. Each CDR3 is given with its conserved first and last residue. The D gene is left open where the match is weak. Clone size is stated in some rows and not others, as once, few, many or a class when expanded.

j_gene | v_gene | abundance | d_gene | CDR3aa | CDR3nt
TRBJ2-3 | TRBV7-7 | NA | TRBD2 | CASSPLVAGRADTQYF | TGTGCCAGCAGCCCCCTCGTAGCGGGCCGGGCAGATACGCAGTATTTT
TRBJ1-2 | TRBV20-1 | once | NA | CMPRRGEDYGYTF | TGCATGCCGAGGCGGGGGGAGGACTATGGCTACACCTTC
TRBJ1-1 | TRBV5-1 | few | NA | CASSGDTEAFF | TGCGCCAGCAGCGGGGACACTGAAGCTTTCTTT
TRBJ1-5 | TRBV9 | NA | NA | CASSGGPGYYSNQPQHF | TGTGCCAGCAGCGGCGGGCCGGGGTACTATAGCAATCAGCCCCAGCATTTT
TRBJ1-1 | TRBV20-1 | NA | TRBD1 | CSANTGGATEAFF | TGCAGTGCTAATACAGGGGGGGCCACTGAAGCTTTCTTT
TRBJ2-1 | TRBV5-1 | once | NA | CASSLEGPNNEQFF | TGCGCCAGCAGCTTGGAGGGACCAAACAATGAGCAGTTCTTC
TRBJ2-6 | TRBV12-3/TRBV12-4 | few | TRBD2 | CASSLASVLAGVRSGANVLTF | TGTGCCAGCAGTTTAGCGTCGGTTTTAGCGGGAGTACGCTCTGGGGCCAACGTCCTGACTTTC
TRBJ2-1 | TRBV12-3/TRBV12-4 | few | TRBD1 | CASSFTGVGYNEQFF | TGTGCCAGCAGTTTCACAGGGGTGGGGTACAATGAGCAGTTCTTC
TRBJ2-1 | TRBV11-2 | few | TRBD2 | CASSLLSRLAGGASYNEQFF | TGTGCCAGCAGCTTACTCTCTCGGCTAGCGGGAGGGGCCTCCTACAATGAGCAGTTCTTC
TRBJ2-7 | TRBV7-9 | many | NA | CASSLAGTYEQYF | TGTGCCAGCAGCTTAGCGGGGACCTACGAGCAGTACTTC
TRBJ1-1 | TRBV29-1 | NA | TRBD1 | CSAGTGINTEAFF | TGCAGCGCAGGGACAGGGATTAACACTGAAGCTTTCTTT
TRBJ1-1 | TRBV5-4 | few | TRBD1 | CASSSTGAADAFF | TGTGCCAGCAGCTCGACAGGGGCCGCGGATGCTTTCTTT
TRBJ2-5 | TRBV20-1 | NA | NA | CSAQNSGTQETQYF | TGCAGTGCTCAAAACTCCGGGACCCAAGAGACCCAGTACTTC
TRBJ2-3 | TRBV12-3/TRBV12-4 | few | TRBD2 | CASSLIVLAGGPDTQYF | TGTGCCAGCAGTTTGATTGTCCTAGCGGGAGGGCCGGATACGCAGTATTTT
TRBJ1-4 | TRBV10-3 | NA | NA | CASSLGISEKLFF | TGTGCCAGCTCCCTGGGGATAAGTGAAAAACTGTTTTTT
TRBJ1-5 | TRBV12-3/TRBV12-4 | NA | NA | CASSLATPYQPQHF | TGTGCCAGCAGTTTAGCTACACCTTACCAGCCCCAGCATTTT
TRBJ1-4 | TRBV20-1 | few | NA | CTGTDNEKLFF | TGCACCGGAACGGATAATGAAAAACTGTTTTTT
TRBJ1-2 | TRBV3-1 | NA | NA | CASSQGDTQGDGYTF | TGTGCCAGCAGCCAAGGGGACACCCAGGGCGATGGCTACACCTTC
TRBJ2-3 | TRBV3-1 | few | NA | CASSQAGGTDTQYF | TGTGCCAGCAGCCAAGCCGGCGGGACAGATACGCAGTATTTT
TRBJ2-1 | TRBV3-1 | few | NA | CASSQDTARGYEQFF | TGTGCCAGCAGCCAAGACACTGCCCGGGGGTATGAGCAGTTCTTC
TRBJ2-1 | TRBV5-1 | NA | NA | CASSLAQGWNEQFF | TGCGCCAGCAGCTTGGCGCAGGGATGGAATGAGCAGTTCTTC
TRBJ2-2 | TRBV7-9 | few | TRBD1 | CASSFGQGALNTGELFF | TGTGCCAGCAGCTTCGGACAGGGGGCTTTGAACACCGGGGAGCTGTTTTTT
TRBJ2-5 | TRBV5-1 | NA | NA | CASSLNPDQETQYF | TGCGCCAGCAGCTTGAACCCGGACCAAGAGACCCAGTACTTC
TRBJ1-3 | TRBV7-2 | NA | TRBD1 | CASSLFVGQATNTIYF | TGTGCCAGCAGCTTATTCGTGGGACAGGCAACGAACACCATATATTTT
TRBJ2-2 | TRBV30 | NA | TRBD2 | CASLWQRELYGELFF | TGTGCCTCCCTTTGGCAGCGGGAGCTCTACGGGGAGCTGTTTTTT
TRBJ2-3 | TRBV20-1 | few | TRBD2 | CSAPTPREGSTDTQYF | TGCAGTGCTCCCACCCCGCGGGAGGGTAGCACAGATACGCAGTATTTT
TRBJ2-1 | TRBV24-1 | few | NA | CATSDPGSTHGEWFF | TGTGCCACCAGTGATCCGGGTAGCACACACGGGGAGTGGTTCTTC
TRBJ2-1 | TRBV28 | few | TRBD2 | CASSLPGTSEHNEQFF | TGTGCCAGCAGTTTACCCGGGACTAGCGAACACAATGAGCAGTTCTTC
TRBJ1-5 | TRBV12-3/TRBV12-4 | few | NA | CASTPQLSNQPQHF | TGTGCCAGCACCCCTCAGTTGAGCAATCAGCCCCAGCATTTT
TRBJ1-2 | TRBV12-3/TRBV12-4 | NA | NA | CASSRSLGQTEIYGYTF | TGTGCCAGCAGTCGCAGCCTAGGGCAGACGGAGATCTATGGCTACACCTTC
TRBJ2-5 | TRBV27 | NA | NA | CASSLIRGAQETQYF | TGTGCCAGCAGTTTGATTCGGGGGGCTCAAGAGACCCAGTACTTC
TRBJ2-2 | TRBV7-9 | few | TRBD1 | CASSGFQGDGELFF | TGTGCCAGCAGCGGATTCCAGGGGGACGGGGAGCTGTTTTTT
TRBJ2-1 | TRBV12-3/TRBV12-4 | many | TRBD2 | CASRPTGTSGRGEQFF | TGTGCCAGCAGACCTACCGGGACTAGCGGGAGGGGCGAGCAGTTCTTC
TRBJ2-5 | TRBV29-1 | NA | TRBD2 | CSVSTSGSRETQYF | TGCAGCGTTTCGACTAGCGGGAGTCGAGAGACCCAGTACTTC
TRBJ2-1 | TRBV5-1 | few | NA | CASTTFRGAHEQFF | TGCGCCAGCACCACCTTCCGGGGGGCACATGAGCAGTTCTTC